The 3 T cell receptor beta chains in this list originate from one sample, sequenced in a study of shared clonotypes between healthy human individuals. The assay was immunoSEQ multiplex PCR, and TCRdb's table has in-frame clones only and misses some. The sample carries 900,000 to 1,200,000 clones, roughly 74% recorded once. The specimen sequenced was memory CD4+ T cells from PBMCs. Subset indicated: CD45RA-negative fraction. The receptors derive from a man between 18 and 35 years old in good health. Some clones in this sample may be carry-over from other donors' samples.

The gene calls are TRBV11-1 and TRBJ1-6; 10 nucleotides agree with TRBD1. CDR1 is SGHAT and CDR2 is FQDESV in the germline V gene (reference sequence). The length of the CDR3 is 15 residues. V shed 5 bases and J 7 bases; nucleotides not matched to a gene: 5. DNA for the CDR3: TGTGCCAGCAGCCACCGGGACAGGGGAAATTCACCCCTCCACTTT. Translated, it gives CASSHRDRGNSPLHF.

This rearrangement joins TRBV7-9 to TRBJ2-5; the match to TRBD1 covers 9 bases. Germline loops: CDR1 SEHNR, CDR2 FQNEAQ (reference sequence). The CDR3 has 16 amino acids. With V trimmed by 5 bases and J by 2 bases, 9 bases remained unmatched. The CDR3 DNA reads TGTGCCAGCAGCGATACAGGGGGCGCCCCACAAGAGACCCAGTACTTC. Amino acids: CASSDTGGAPQETQYF.

This clone was seen at least ten times. Other DNA sequences in the same sample also yield this CDR3. The chain is built from TRBV7-2 and TRBJ2-6; D not certain. This CDR3 contains 15 residues. The germline V gene has CDR1 SGHTA and CDR2 FQGNSA. Trimming stripped 1 base from V and 2 bases from J, with 6 bases between. The CDR3 coding sequence is TGTGCCAGCAGCTTAGAGCCCACTGGGGCCAACGTCCTGACTTTC. Residues: CASSLEPTGANVLTF.